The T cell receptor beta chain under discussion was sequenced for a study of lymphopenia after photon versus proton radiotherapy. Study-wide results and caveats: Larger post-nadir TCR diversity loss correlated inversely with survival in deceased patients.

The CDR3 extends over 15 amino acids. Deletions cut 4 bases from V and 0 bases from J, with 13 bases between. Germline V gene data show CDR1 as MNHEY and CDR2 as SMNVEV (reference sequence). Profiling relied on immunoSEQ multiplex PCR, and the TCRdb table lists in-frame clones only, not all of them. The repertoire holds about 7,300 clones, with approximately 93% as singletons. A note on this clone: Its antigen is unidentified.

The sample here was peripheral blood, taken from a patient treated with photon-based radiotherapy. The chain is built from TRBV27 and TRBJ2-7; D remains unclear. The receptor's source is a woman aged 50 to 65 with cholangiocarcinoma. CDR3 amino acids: CASSWSVQSSYEQYF. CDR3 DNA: TGTGCCAGCAGTTGGTCGGTACAGAGCTCCTACGAGCAGTACTTC.